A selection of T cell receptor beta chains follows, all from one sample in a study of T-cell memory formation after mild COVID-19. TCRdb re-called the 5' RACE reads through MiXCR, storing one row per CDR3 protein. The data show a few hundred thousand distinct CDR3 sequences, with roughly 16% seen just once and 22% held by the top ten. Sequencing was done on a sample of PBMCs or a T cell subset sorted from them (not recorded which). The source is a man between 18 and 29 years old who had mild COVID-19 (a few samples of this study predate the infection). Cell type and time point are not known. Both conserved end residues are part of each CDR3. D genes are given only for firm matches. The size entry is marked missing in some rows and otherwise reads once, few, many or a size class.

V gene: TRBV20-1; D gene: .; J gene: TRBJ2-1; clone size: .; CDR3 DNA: TGCAGTGCTGCCCCGGGGAGCGGAAACCTTCGTGGCAATGAGCAGTTCTTC; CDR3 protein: CSAAPGSGNLRGNEQFF
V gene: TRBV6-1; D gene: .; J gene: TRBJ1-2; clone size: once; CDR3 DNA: TGTGCCAGCAGTTTGCAACAGGGCTATGGCTACACCTTC; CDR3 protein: CASSLQQGYGYTF
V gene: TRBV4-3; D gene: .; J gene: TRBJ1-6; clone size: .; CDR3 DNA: TGCGCCAGCAGCCAAGATAGGGACATAAGCTCACCCCTCCACTTT; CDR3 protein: CASSQDRDISSPLHF
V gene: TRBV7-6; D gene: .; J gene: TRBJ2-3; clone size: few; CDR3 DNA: TGTGCCAGCAGCGTAACAGGGATTCGGGGAGATACGCAGTATTTT; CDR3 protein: CASSVTGIRGDTQYF
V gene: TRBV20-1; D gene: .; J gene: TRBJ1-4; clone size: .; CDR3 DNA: TGCAGTGCTAGAGAACTCAGGACAGCAACTAATGAAAAACTGTTTTTT; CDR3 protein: CSARELRTATNEKLFF
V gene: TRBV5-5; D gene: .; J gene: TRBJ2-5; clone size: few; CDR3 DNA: TGTGCCAGCAGCTCAATGACGGTCCAAGAGACCCAGTACTTC; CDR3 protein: CASSSMTVQETQYF
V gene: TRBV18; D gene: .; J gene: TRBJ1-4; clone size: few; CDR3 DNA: TGTGCCAGCGCCCGGGACAACAATGAAAAACTGTTTTTT; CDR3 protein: CASARDNNEKLFF
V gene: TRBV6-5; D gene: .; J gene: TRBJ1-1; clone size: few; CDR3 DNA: TGTGCCAGCAGAGGACAGATCAACACTGAAGCTTTCTTT; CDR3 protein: CASRGQINTEAFF
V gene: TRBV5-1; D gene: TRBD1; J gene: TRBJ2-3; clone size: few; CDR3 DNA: TGCGCCAGCAGCTTTTACGGGACAGGGGGCGATACGCAGTATTTT; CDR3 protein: CASSFYGTGGDTQYF
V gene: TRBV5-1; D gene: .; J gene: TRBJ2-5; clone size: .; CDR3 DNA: TGCGCCAGCAGCTCGGGTGGCAGGGCAGGAGAGACCCAGTACTTC; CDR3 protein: CASSSGGRAGETQYF
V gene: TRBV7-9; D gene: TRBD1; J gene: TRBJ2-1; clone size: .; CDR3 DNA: TGTGCCAGCAGCCGTACCGCAGGGGGCTCCTACAATGAGCAGTTCTTC; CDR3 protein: CASSRTAGGSYNEQFF
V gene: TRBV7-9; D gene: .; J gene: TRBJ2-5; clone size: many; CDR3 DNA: TGTGCCAGCACCTCCCGGAGGACTTCCGAGACCCAGTACTTC; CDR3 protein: CASTSRRTSETQYF
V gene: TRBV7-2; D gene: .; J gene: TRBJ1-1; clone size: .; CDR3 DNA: TGTGCCAGCAGACCGGGACAGAACACTGAAGCTTTCTTT; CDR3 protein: CASRPGQNTEAFF
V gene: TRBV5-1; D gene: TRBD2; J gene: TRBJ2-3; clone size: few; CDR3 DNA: TGCGCCAGCACAGGACTAGCGGGCCTCACAGATACGCAGTATTTT; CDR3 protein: CASTGLAGLTDTQYF
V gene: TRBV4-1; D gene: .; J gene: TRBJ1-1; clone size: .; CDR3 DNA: TGCGCCAGCAGCCAAGATCCAGGGGTTAACACTGAAGCTTTCTTT; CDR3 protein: CASSQDPGVNTEAFF
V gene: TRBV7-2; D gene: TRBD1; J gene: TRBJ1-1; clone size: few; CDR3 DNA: TGTGCCAGCAGATGGACAGGGAGGACTGAAGCTTTCTTT; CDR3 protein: CASRWTGRTEAFF
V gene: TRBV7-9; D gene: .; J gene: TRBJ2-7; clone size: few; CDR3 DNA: TGTGCCAGCAGTTCCGGGACACTAGGCTACGAGCAGTACTTC; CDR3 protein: CASSSGTLGYEQYF
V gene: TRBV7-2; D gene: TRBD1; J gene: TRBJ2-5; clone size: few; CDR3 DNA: TGTGCCAGCAGCGTAGAGGGACAGGGTGGAGAGACCCAGTACTTC; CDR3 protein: CASSVEGQGGETQYF
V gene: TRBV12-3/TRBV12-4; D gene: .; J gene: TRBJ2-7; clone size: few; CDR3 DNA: TGTGCCAGCAGTTTAGGAGGGGGAGAAGAGTACTTC; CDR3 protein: CASSLGGGEEYF
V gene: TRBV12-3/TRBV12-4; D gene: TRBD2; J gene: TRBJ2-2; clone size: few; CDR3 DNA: TGTGCCAGCAGTTTACTGAGCGGGGGGTACACCGGGGAGCTGTTTTTT; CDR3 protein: CASSLLSGGYTGELFF
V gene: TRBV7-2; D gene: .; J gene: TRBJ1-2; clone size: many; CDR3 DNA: TGTGCCAGCAGCTCGCCCCGGGCCCGCTCAGGTGGCTACACCTTC; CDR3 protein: CASSSPRARSGGYTF
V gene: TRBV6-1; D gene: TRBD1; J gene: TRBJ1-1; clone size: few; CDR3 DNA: TGTGCCAGCACCGTGGCTATGGGACAGGGGTTTTGGAACACTGAAGCTTTCTTT; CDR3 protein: CASTVAMGQGFWNTEAFF
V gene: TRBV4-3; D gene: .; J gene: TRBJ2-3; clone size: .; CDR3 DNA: TGCGCCAGCAGCCAAGACCAAGAGACGGGCACAGATACGCAGTATTTT; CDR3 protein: CASSQDQETGTDTQYF
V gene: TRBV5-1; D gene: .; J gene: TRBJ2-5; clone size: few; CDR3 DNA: TGCGCCAGCAGCCAGACACAAGAGACCCAGTACTTC; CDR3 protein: CASSQTQETQYF
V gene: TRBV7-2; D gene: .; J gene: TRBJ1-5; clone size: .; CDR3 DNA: TGTGCCAGCAGCTTAGGGGCAGGACGTAGCAATCAGCCCCAGCATTTT; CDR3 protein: CASSLGAGRSNQPQHF
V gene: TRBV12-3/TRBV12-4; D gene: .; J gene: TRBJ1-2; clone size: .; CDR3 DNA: TGTGCCAGCGCACGGGGCGGCGGCTACACCTTC; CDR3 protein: CASARGGGYTF
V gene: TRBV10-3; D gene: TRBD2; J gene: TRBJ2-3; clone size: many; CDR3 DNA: TGTGCCATCAGTGAGTCAACTAGCGAGAAATACACAGATACGCAGTATTTT; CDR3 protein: CAISESTSEKYTDTQYF
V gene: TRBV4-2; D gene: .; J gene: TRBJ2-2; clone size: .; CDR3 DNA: TGTGCCAGCAGCCAAGACCATAACACCGGGGAGCTGTTTTTT; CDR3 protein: CASSQDHNTGELFF
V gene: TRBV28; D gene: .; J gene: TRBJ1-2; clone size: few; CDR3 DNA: TGTGCCAGCTTCCCTGGGCGGCTTTATGGCTACACCTTC; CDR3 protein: CASFPGRLYGYTF
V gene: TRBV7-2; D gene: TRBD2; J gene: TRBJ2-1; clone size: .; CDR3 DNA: TGTGCCAGCAGCTTGGGGGGGTCTGAGCAGTTCTTC; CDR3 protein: CASSLGGSEQFF
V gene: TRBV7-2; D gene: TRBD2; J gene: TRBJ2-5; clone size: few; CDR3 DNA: TGTGCCAGCAGCTTAGGTCAGCGGGGGACGGAGACCCAGTACTTC; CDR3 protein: CASSLGQRGTETQYF
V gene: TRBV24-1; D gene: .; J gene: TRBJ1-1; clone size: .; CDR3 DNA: TGTGCCACCAGTGACCGGAGCGAGGGGGAAGCTTTCTTT; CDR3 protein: CATSDRSEGEAFF
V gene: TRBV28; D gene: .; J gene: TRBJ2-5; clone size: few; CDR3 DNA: TGTGCCAGCAGTCCAAGGCCCATTTGGGAGACCCAGTACTTC; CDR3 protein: CASSPRPIWETQYF
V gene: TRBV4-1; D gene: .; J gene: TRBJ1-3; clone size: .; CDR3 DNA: TGCGCCAGCAGCCAAATGACAGTACTTGCTTCCGGAAACACCATATATTTT; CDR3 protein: CASSQMTVLASGNTIYF
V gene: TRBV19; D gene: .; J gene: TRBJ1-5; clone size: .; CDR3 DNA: TGTGCCAGTAGTCCTGGTCGGGGGGCCGGCAATCAGCCCCAGCATTTT; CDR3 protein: CASSPGRGAGNQPQHF
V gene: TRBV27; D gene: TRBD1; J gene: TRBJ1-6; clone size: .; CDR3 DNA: TGTGCCAGCGCGAAGGGACAGGCTTATAATTCACCCCTCCACTTT; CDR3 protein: CASAKGQAYNSPLHF
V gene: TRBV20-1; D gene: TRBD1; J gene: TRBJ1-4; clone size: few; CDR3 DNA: TGCAGTGCTAGAGATAGTCAGGGGGCTGGTGAAAAACTGTTTTTT; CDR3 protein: CSARDSQGAGEKLFF
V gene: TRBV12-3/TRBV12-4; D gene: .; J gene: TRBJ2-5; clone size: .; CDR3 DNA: TGTGCCAGCAGTTCGACTAGAGCGGGGACCCAGTACTTC; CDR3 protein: CASSSTRAGTQYF
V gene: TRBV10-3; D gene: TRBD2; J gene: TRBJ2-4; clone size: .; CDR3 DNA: TGTACCATCAGCTTAGCGGGGGAAAACATTCAGTACTTC; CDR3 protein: CTISLAGENIQYF
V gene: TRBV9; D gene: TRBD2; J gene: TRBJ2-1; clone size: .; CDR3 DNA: TGTGCCAGCAGCCTACGCCCCGGGACTAACCCCTACAATGAGCAGTTCTTC; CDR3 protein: CASSLRPGTNPYNEQFF
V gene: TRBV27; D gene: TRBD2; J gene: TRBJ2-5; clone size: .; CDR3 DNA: TGTGCCAGCAGTCCCCGCCCCCATCTTTTGCGGGGGGCAGAAGAGACCCAGTACTTC; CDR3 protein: CASSPRPHLLRGAEETQYF
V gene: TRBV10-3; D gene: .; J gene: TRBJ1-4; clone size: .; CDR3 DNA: TGTGCCATCAGTACCAACAGCAATGAAAAACTGTTTTTT; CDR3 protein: CAISTNSNEKLFF
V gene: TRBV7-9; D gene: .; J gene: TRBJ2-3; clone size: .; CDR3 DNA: TGTGCCAGCAGCCAGGATACGCAGTATTTT; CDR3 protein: CASSQDTQYF
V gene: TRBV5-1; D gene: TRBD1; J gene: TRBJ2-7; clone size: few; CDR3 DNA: TGCGCCAGCAGCTTGGATGGGACAGGGGAGAACGAGCAGTACTTC; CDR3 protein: CASSLDGTGENEQYF
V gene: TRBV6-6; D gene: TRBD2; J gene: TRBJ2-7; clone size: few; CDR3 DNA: TGTGCCAGCAGTTACTCAGGGACTAGCGGGGGGTACGAGCAGTACTTC; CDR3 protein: CASSYSGTSGGYEQYF
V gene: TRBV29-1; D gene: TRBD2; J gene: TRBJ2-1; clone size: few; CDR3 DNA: TGCAGCGTTGAAGATCTCGTGCGGGGGGGCTACAATGAGCAGTTCTTC; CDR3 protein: CSVEDLVRGGYNEQFF